This T cell receptor beta chain was documented in a study of T cells in Graves' hyperthyroidism and ophthalmopathy. At least ten counts were recorded for this clonotype. The antigen remains unidentified. Orbital computed tomography, thyroid ultrasound, serum thyroxine and TRAb, and clinical symptoms together informed the diagnoses. PBMCs were collected from an approximately 10 ml volume of fresh peripheral blood. RNA transcripts provided the source from which TCR beta CDR3 regions were amplified. TCR CDR3 regions were first amplified by RT-PCR with HTBI primers. MiXCR, applied by TCRdb to the multiplex PCR reads, yields one record per CDR3 protein. The repertoire holds approximately 380,000 distinct CDR3 sequences, about 18% seen once, with approximately 4% in the top ten. Study conclusions and caveats: It was a median 6.5 months before onset that the model predicted ophthalmopathy. Most expanded thyroid clonotypes above 0.001 also appeared in blood.

The germline V gene encodes CDR1 DFQATT and CDR2 SNEGSKA (reference sequence). V shed 3 bases and J shed 5 bases, with 19 bases lying between them. There are 15 residues in the CDR3. V usage is TRBV20-1 and J usage is TRBJ1-1, with D possibly being TRBD1 (6 bases). The origin of this receptor is a woman between 18 and 29 years old with Graves' hyperthyroidism. Sequenced sample: blood. The CDR3 loop is CSASVGQRGGTEAFF. The DNA of the CDR3 is TGCAGTGCTAGTGTGGGGCAGCGAGGGGGGACTGAAGCTTTCTTT.